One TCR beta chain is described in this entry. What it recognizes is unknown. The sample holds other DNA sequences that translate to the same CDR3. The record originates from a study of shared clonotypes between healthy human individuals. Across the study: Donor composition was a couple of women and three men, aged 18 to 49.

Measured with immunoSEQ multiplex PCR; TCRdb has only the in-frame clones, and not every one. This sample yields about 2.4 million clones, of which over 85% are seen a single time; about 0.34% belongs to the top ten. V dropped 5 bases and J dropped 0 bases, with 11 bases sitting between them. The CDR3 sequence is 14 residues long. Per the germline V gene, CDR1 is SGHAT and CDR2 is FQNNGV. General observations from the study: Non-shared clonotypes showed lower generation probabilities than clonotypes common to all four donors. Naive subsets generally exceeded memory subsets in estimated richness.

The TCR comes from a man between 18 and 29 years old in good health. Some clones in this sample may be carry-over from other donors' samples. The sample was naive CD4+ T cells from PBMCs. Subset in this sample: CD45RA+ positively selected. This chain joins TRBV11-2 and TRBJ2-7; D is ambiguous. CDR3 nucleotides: TGTGCCAGCAGCCTCTACCCCGGCTCCTACGAGCAGTACTTC. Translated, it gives CASSLYPGSYEQYF.